This paragraph covers one T cell receptor (beta chain) sequence. These data come from a study of blood T cell repertoires in COVID-19. Study-level background: PBMCs, B-cell-depleted T cells, or T cells provided the cDNA or gDNA that made up the material.

Germline CDR1 reads SGHRS; CDR2 reads YFSETQ. This CDR3 contains 17 residues. J was trimmed by 7 bases and V by 2 bases; bases with no gene match: 12. As originally analysed: Using reference gene primer amplification, nucleated cell counts were estimated. Clones were sequenced by immunoSEQ multiplex PCR, and TCRdb holds only the in-frame ones, with some missing. V, J and clone size reflect that table, while D and trimming were determined from the DNA. The sample includes about 180,000 clones, 89% seen only once; the top ten take less than 2%. This rearrangement joins TRBV5-1 to TRBJ2-1; 10 positions match TRBD2. The source material was peripheral blood. The TCR was taken from a man younger than 30 who had recovered from COVID-19. The CDR3 DNA sequence: TGCGCCAGCAGCTTCACTTCCGGGACTAGCGCATCAAATGAGCAGTTCTTC. It codes for CASSFTSGTSASNEQFF.